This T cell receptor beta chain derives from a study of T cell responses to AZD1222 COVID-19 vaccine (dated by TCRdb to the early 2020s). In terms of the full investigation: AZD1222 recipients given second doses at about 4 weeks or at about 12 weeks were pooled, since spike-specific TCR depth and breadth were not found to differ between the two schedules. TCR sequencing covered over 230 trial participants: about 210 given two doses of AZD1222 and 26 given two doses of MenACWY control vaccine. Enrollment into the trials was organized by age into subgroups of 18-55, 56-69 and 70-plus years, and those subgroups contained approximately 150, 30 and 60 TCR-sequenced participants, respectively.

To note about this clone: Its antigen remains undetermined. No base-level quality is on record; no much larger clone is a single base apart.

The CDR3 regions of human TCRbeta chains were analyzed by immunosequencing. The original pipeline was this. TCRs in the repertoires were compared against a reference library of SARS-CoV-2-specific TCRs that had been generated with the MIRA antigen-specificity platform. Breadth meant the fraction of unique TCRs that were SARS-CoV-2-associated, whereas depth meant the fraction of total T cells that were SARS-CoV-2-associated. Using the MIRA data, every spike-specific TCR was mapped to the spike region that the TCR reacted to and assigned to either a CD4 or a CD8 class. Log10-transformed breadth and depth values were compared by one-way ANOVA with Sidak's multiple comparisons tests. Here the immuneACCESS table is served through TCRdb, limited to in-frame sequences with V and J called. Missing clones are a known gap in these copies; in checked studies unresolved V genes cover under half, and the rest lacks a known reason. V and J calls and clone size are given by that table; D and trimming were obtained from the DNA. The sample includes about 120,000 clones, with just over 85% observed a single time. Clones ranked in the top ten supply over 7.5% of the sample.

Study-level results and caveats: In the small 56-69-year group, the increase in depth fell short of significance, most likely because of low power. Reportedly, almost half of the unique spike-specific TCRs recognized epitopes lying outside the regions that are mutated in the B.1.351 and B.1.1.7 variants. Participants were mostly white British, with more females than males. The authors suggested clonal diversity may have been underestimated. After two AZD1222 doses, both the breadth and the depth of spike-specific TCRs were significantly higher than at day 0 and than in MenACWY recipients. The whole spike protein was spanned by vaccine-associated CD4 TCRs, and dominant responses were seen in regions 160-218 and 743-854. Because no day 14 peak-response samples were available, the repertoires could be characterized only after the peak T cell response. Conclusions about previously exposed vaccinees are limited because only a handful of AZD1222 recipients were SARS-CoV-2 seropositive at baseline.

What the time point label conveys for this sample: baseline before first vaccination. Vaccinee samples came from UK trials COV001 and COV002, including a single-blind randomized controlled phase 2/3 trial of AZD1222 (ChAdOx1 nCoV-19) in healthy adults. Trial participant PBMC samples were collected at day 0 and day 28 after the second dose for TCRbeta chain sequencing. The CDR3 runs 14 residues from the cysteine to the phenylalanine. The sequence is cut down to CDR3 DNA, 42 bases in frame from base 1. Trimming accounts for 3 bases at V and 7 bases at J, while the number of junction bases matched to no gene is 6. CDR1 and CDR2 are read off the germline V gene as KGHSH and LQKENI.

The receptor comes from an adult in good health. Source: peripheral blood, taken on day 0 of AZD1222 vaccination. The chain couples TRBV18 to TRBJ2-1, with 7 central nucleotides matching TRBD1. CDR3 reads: CASSPRTGSNEQFF. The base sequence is TGTGCCAGCTCACCGAGGACAGGCTCTAATGAGCAGTTCTTC.